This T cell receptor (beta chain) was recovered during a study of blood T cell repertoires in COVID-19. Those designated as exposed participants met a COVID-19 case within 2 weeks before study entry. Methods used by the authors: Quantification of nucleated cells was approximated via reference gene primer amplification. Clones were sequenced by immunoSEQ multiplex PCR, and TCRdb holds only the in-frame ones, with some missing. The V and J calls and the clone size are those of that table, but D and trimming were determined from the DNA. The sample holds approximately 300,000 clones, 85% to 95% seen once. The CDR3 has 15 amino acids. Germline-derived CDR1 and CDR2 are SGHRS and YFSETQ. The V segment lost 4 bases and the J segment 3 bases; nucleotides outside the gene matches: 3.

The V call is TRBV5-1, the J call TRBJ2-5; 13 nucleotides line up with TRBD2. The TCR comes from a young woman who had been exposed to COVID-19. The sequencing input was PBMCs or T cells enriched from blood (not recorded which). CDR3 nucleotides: TGCGCCAGCAGCATAGGACTAGCGGGAGAAGAGACCCAGTACTTC. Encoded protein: CASSIGLAGEETQYF.